This T cell receptor beta chain was sequenced in a study of identical twins. Study observations and caveats: Alpha sequences out of frame and shared by twins had excess low generation probability. Conclusions relied on cross-sectional statistical analysis, not following the same donors. The study found that models underestimated out-of-frame TCR alpha sharing in monozygotic twins.

TCRdb used MiXCR to reprocess the 5' RACE reads, holding one entry per CDR3 protein. The sample shows about 660,000 distinct CDR3 sequences, roughly 8% of them seen only once. This clonotype came up many times. Its specificity is not known. With V trimmed by 4 bases and J by 2 bases, 3 bases remained unmatched. The CDR3 extends over 14 amino acids. The V gene's germline CDR1 is SGHRS and CDR2 YFSETQ. The same data also contributed to another study, on yellow fever vaccine responses in identical twins.

The V and J genes are TRBV5-1 and TRBJ2-3; 8 nucleotides line up with TRBD1. The specimen was PBMCs. This clonotype was obtained from a woman aged 18-29 years in good health. The CDR3 coding sequence is TGCGCCAGCAGCCCGGGACAGGCCACAGATACGCAGTATTTT. Protein: CASSPGQATDTQYF.